This T cell receptor beta chain was observed in a study of control samples from healthy donors and cancer patients. Clones were read by immunoSEQ multiplex PCR, and TCRdb kept only the in-frame ones, dropping some. The sample records 150,000 or so clones, about 86% being singletons. This CDR3 spans 15 amino acids. V lost 2 bases and J 9 bases, leaving 17 bases between the germline ends. The germline CDR1 and CDR2 sequences are MNHNY and SVGAGI (reference sequence). Sequencing was done on a sample of blood. The TCR was taken from a woman younger than 45 in good health. The chain has TRBV6-6 and TRBJ2-1; tentatively, D is TRBD1 or TRBD2 (5 bases each). CDR3 coding DNA: TGTGCCAGCAGTTACATGGTAGCGAGGGGTGGTGAGCAGTTCTTC. Translated: CASSYMVARGGEQFF.